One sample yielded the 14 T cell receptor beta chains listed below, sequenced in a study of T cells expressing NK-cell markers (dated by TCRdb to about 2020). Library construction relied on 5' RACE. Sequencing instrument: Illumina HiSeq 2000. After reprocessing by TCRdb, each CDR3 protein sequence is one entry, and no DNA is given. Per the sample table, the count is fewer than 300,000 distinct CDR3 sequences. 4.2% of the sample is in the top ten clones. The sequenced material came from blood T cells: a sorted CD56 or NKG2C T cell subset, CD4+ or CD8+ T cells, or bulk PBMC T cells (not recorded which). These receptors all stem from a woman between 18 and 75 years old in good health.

The CDR3 spells CASSGGKETQYF. The rearrangement uses TRBV6-5 and TRBJ2-5; checking the TCRdb D call of TRBD1 is not possible without DNA. Germline V lookup: CDR1 MNHEY, CDR2 SVGAGI. The CDR3 contains 12 residues.

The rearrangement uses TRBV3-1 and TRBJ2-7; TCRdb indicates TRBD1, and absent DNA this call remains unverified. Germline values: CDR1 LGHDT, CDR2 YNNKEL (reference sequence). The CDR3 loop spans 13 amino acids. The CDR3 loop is CASSQAGIHEQYF.

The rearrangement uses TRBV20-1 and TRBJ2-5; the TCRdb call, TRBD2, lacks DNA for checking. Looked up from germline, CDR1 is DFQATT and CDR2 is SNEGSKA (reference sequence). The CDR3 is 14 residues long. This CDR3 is CSASRKAGAETQYF.

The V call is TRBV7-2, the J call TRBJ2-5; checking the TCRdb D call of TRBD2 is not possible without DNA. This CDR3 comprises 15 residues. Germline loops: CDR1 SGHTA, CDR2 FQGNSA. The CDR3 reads CASSLARRGVETQYF.

The chain's CDR3 is CASTGISGELFF. The chain is built from TRBV12-3 or TRBV12-4 and TRBJ2-2; TCRdb proposes TRBD1, but this gene call is untestable without DNA. The CDR3 is 12 amino acids.

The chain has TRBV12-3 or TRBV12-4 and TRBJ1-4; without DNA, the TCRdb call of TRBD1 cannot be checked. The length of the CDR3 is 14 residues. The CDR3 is CASTLDRTNEKLFF.

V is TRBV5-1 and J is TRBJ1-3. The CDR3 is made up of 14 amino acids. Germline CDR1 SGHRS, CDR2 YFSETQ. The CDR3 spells CASTSGSPGNTIYF.

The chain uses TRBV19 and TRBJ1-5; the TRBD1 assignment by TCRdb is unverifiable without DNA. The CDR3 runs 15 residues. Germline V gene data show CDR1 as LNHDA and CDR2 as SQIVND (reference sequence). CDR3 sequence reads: CASRPGQNSNQPQHF.

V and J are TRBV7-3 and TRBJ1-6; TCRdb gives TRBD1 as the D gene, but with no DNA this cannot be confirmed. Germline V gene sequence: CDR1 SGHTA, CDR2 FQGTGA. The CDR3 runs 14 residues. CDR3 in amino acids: CASSLDRGRSPLHF.

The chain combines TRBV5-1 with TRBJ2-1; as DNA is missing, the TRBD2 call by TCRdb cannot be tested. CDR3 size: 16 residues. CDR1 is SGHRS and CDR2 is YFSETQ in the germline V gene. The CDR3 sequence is CASSLLALAGGDEQFF.

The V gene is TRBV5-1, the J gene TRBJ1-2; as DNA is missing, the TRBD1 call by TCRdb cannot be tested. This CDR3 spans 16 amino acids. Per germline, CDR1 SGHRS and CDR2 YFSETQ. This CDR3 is CASSLEPQGSVYGYTF.

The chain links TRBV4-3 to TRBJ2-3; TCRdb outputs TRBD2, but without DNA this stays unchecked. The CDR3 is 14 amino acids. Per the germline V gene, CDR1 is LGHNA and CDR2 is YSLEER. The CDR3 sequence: CASSRTTPTDTQYF.

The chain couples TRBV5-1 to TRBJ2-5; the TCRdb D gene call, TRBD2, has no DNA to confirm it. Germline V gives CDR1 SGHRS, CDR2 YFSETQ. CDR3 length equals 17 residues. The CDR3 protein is CASSWGLALIPQETQYF.

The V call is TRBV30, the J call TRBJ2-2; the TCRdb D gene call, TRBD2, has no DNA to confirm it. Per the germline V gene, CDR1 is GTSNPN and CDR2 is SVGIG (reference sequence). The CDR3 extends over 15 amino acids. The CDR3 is CAGTRRTSGTGELFF.